A selection of T cell receptor beta chains follows, all from one sample in a study of blood T cell repertoires in COVID-19. Here immunoSEQ multiplex PCR was the method, and the copy in TCRdb shows in-frame clones only, minus some. The sample holds about 210,000 clones, about 87% seen once. Source material: PBMCs or T cells enriched from blood (not recorded which). The receptors stem from a man aged 18 to 29 with acute COVID-19. CDR3s include the opening cysteine and the closing phenylalanine or tryptophan. The D gene is left open where the match is weak. Size is stated for part of the rows, as once, few or many counts, or as a class when the clone is expanded.

abundance	v_gene	j_gene	d_gene	CDR3aa	CDR3nt
-	TRBV14	TRBJ1-5	-	CASSQMGGVNQPQHF	TGTGCCAGCAGCCAAATGGGAGGGGTAAATCAGCCCCAGCATTTT
-	TRBV7-9	TRBJ2-1	TRBD2	CASSLGVASGNGWNEQFF	TGTGCCAGCAGCTTAGGTGTTGCTAGCGGGAACGGATGGAATGAGCAGTTCTTC
-	TRBV19	TRBJ1-5	TRBD1	CASTGTGDSNQPQHF	TGTGCCAGCACAGGTACAGGGGATAGCAATCAGCCCCAGCATTTT
-	TRBV30	TRBJ2-3	TRBD2	CAWGPGLAIKFTTDTQYF	TGTGCCTGGGGACCGGGACTAGCAATTAAGTTTACCACAGATACGCAGTATTTT
-	TRBV18	TRBJ1-1	-	CASSRNPDRSAEAFF	TGTGCCAGCTCCCGAAACCCTGACAGATCCGCTGAAGCTTTCTTT
once	TRBV19	TRBJ1-1	-	CASRLGSSGTEAFF	TGTGCCAGTAGATTGGGGAGTAGTGGAACTGAAGCTTTCTTT
-	TRBV7-2	TRBJ1-5	-	CASSPLWRDGNQPQHF	TGTGCCAGCAGCCCCCTGTGGAGGGATGGGAATCAGCCCCAGCATTTT
once	TRBV9	TRBJ2-7	-	CASSVVGGYEQYF	TGTGCCAGCAGCGTAGTAGGGGGCTACGAGCAGTACTTC
-	TRBV7-6	TRBJ2-5	-	CASSLGSGGETQYF	TGTGCCAGCAGCTTAGGTTCTGGAGGAGAGACCCAGTACTTC
-	TRBV7-2	TRBJ2-7	TRBD1	CASSSTGTGGRYEQYF	TGTGCCAGCAGCTCCACCGGGACAGGGGGCAGATACGAGCAGTACTTC
-	TRBV4-3	TRBJ1-1	-	CASSQGSGNTEAFF	TGCGCCAGCAGCCAAGGATCGGGGAACACTGAAGCTTTCTTT
-	TRBV4-2	TRBJ2-2	TRBD1	CASSQGDRGGTGELFF	TGTGCCAGCAGCCAAGGAGACAGGGGCGGCACCGGGGAGCTGTTTTTT
-	TRBV5-4	TRBJ2-5	-	CASSLAEEETQYF	TGTGCCAGCAGCTTGGCCGAGGAAGAGACCCAGTACTTC
-	TRBV28	TRBJ2-1	TRBD1	CASKGAQGNEQFF	TGTGCCAGCAAGGGGGCGCAGGGGAATGAGCAGTTCTTC
once	TRBV7-2	TRBJ2-7	TRBD2	CASSLGLAVYEQYF	TGTGCCAGCAGCTTGGGACTAGCGGTCTACGAGCAGTACTTC
-	TRBV19	TRBJ1-2	-	CASSPGTHNYGYTF	TGTGCCAGTAGCCCCGGGACACACAACTATGGCTACACCTTC
-	TRBV29-1	TRBJ1-1	-	CSVLRPSAGTEAFF	TGCAGCGTTCTTAGGCCCTCGGCGGGCACTGAAGCTTTCTTT